The rows below give T cell receptor beta chains drawn from one sample of a study of T cell changes during pregnancy in multiple sclerosis. Profiling relied on immunoSEQ multiplex PCR, and the TCRdb table lists in-frame clones only, not all of them. There are tens of thousands of clones in the sample; 92% occur only once, and 1.3% lies in the top ten. Specimen: peripheral blood. All receptors derive from a female donor with multiple sclerosis, enrolled in a pregnancy study. Both conserved end residues are part of each CDR3. A D gene is named only where the DNA matches it firmly. The size entry is marked missing in some rows and otherwise reads once, few, many or a size class.

size	V	D	J	DNA	CDR3
.	TRBV19	.	TRBJ1-1	TGTGCCAGTAGAGGACGGGTGAACACTGAAGCTTTCTTT	CASRGRVNTEAFF
few	TRBV18	.	TRBJ2-1	TGTGCCAGCTCACCGACACAGTACAATGAGCAGTTCTTC	CASSPTQYNEQFF
.	TRBV9	TRBD1	TRBJ1-2	TGTGCCAGCAGCGCAACAGGGGCGGGTGGCTACACCTTC	CASSATGAGGYTF
.	TRBV7-2	.	TRBJ2-3	TGTGCCAGCAGCTTACAGGGGACCCGCACAGATACGCAGTATTTT	CASSLQGTRTDTQYF
.	TRBV7-7	TRBD1	TRBJ2-5	TGTGCCAGCAGCTCACAGGGGGGACAAGAGACCCAGTACTTC	CASSSQGGQETQYF
.	TRBV6-4	TRBD1	TRBJ1-5	TGTGCCAGCAGTGAAGAGGACAGGCAGCCCCAGCATTTT	CASSEEDRQPQHF
.	TRBV4-1	.	TRBJ1-2	TGCGCCAGCAGCCAAGATAGCGGGAATTCTAACTATGGCTACACCTTC	CASSQDSGNSNYGYTF
.	TRBV11-2	.	TRBJ2-7	TGTGCCAGCAACCTTAACTCGGCTCTGGACCACGAGCAGTACTTC	CASNLNSALDHEQYF
.	TRBV5-1	.	TRBJ2-1	TGCGCCAGCAGCGTGGGACTTTCCTACAATGAGCAGTTCTTC	CASSVGLSYNEQFF
.	TRBV28	.	TRBJ2-2	TGTGCCACCGTAGGAAATTGGCCCGGGGAGCTGTTTTTT	CATVGNWPGELFF
.	TRBV27	TRBD1	TRBJ2-7	TGTGCCAGCAGTTACGGGACAGGATACGAGCAGTACTTC	CASSYGTGYEQYF
once	TRBV6-5	TRBD1	TRBJ2-7	TGTGCCAGCAGTTTAAAGGGGGCTCAGTACTTC	CASSLKGAQYF
.	TRBV28	TRBD1	TRBJ1-2	TGTGCCAGCAGGTTCATCGGGACAGGGAACTATGGCTACACCTTC	CASRFIGTGNYGYTF
.	TRBV2	.	TRBJ1-5	TGTGCCAGCAGTGAGACTGGGGCAACTAATCAGCCCCAGCATTTT	CASSETGATNQPQHF
.	TRBV5-1	.	TRBJ1-1	TGCGCCAGCAGCCGAGCAAAGGGGCTTGACACTGAAGCTTTCTTT	CASSRAKGLDTEAFF
.	TRBV27	.	TRBJ2-7	TGTGCCAGCAGTTTTACCAGCTCCTACGAGCAGTACTTC	CASSFTSSYEQYF
few	TRBV4-1	TRBD2	TRBJ2-1	TGCGCCAGCAGCCGCGGACTAGCGGGAGAATACAATGAGCAGTTCTTC	CASSRGLAGEYNEQFF
.	TRBV10-3	.	TRBJ1-2	TGTGCCATCAGTGACCCGGGACGAACTAACTATGGCTACACCTTC	CAISDPGRTNYGYTF
.	TRBV6-6	.	TRBJ1-3	TGTGCCAGCAGACCCGACAGGAACTCTGGAAACACCATATATTTT	CASRPDRNSGNTIYF
.	TRBV4-2	.	TRBJ2-7	TGTGCCAGCAGCCAAGGGCTAGCCGCTTCCTACGAGCAGTACTTC	CASSQGLAASYEQYF
.	TRBV19	.	TRBJ2-5	TGTGCCAGTAGCCCCCTGACCGGACTACAAGAGACCCAGTACTTC	CASSPLTGLQETQYF
.	TRBV27	.	TRBJ2-1	TGTGCCAGCAGTCGCGGCGGAGGGAGGAATGAGCAGTTCTTC	CASSRGGGRNEQFF
.	TRBV29-1	TRBD1	TRBJ2-7	TGCAGCGTTTCCGGGACAGGGGGCCTCTACGAGCAGTACTTC	CSVSGTGGLYEQYF
.	TRBV18	.	TRBJ2-7	TGTGCCAGCTCACCGGGAAAAAGGAGCTCCTACGAGCAGTACTTC	CASSPGKRSSYEQYF
.	TRBV19	.	TRBJ1-5	TGTGCCAGTAGTATAGGGACAGTGGTCAATCAGCCCCAGCATTTT	CASSIGTVVNQPQHF
.	TRBV5-1	TRBD2	TRBJ2-1	TGCGCCAGCAGTGCCGGGACTAGCTACCATGAGCAGTTCTTC	CASSAGTSYHEQFF
.	TRBV6-1	.	TRBJ1-1	TGTGCCAGCCTACAGAACCTGAACACTGAAGCTTTCTTT	CASLQNLNTEAFF
.	TRBV27	.	TRBJ2-7	TGTGCCAGCAGTTTGGGGAAGGGCTACGAGCAGTACTTC	CASSLGKGYEQYF
.	TRBV5-4	TRBD2	TRBJ2-1	TGTGCCAGCAGCTTGGCCGCGGTTCAGACTAGCGGGAGGGCAGTAAATGAGCAGTTCTTC	CASSLAAVQTSGRAVNEQFF
.	TRBV5-1	TRBD1	TRBJ2-7	TGCGCCAGCAGCTTACTTCCCGGGACAGGGGTTCGGTACGAGCAGTACTTC	CASSLLPGTGVRYEQYF
.	TRBV18	.	TRBJ1-4	TGTGCCAGCTCACCACGGCAGGCCCTTGGGAATGAAAAACTGTTTTTT	CASSPRQALGNEKLFF
.	TRBV20-1	.	TRBJ2-5	TGCAGTGCTAGCCTTCGAGAGACCCAGTACTTC	CSASLRETQYF
once	TRBV28	TRBD2	TRBJ2-3	TGTGCCAGCAGGCCCGGGGGTAGCGGGAGATCAGATACGCAGTATTTT	CASRPGGSGRSDTQYF
.	TRBV6-6	TRBD1	TRBJ1-5	TGTGCCAGCACTTACATTCAGGGGGATCAGCCCCAGCATTTT	CASTYIQGDQPQHF
.	TRBV7-9	.	TRBJ2-5	TGTGCCAGCAGCTTTTTCGGGGACGAGACCCAGTACTTC	CASSFFGDETQYF
.	TRBV11-2	TRBD1	TRBJ1-1	TGTGCCAGCAGCTTACAGGGGGACACTGAAGCTTTCTTT	CASSLQGDTEAFF
few	TRBV19	TRBD1	TRBJ1-3	TGTGCCAGCCGGGACAGCGGGTATGGAAACACCATATATTTT	CASRDSGYGNTIYF
.	TRBV9	TRBD1	TRBJ1-3	TGTGCCAGCAGCCGGACAGGGGCCGCCCTGGGAGGAAACACCATATATTTT	CASSRTGAALGGNTIYF
.	TRBV5-4	TRBD2	TRBJ2-2	TGTGCCAGCAGCTGGACTAGCGGGAGTTCCACCGGGGAGCTGTTTTTT	CASSWTSGSSTGELFF
.	TRBV19	TRBD1	TRBJ2-3	TGTGCCAGTAGCACCGGACAGGGGAGTAGCACAGATACGCAGTATTTT	CASSTGQGSSTDTQYF